This T cell receptor (beta chain) was profiled in a study of identical twins (dated by TCRdb to about 2016). Background for the entire study: TCR alpha and beta repertoires from monozygotic twins, unrelated adults of various ages and cord blood were deep-sequenced to test whether fetal clonotypes persist. To rule out contamination, the twin experiments were replicated at different times with different library preparation protocols. General findings and caveats noted by the study authors: Invariant T cells such as MAIT and iNKT could partly confound zero-insertion analyses, although diverse VJ usage argued against such confounding for most clonotypes. In monozygotic twins, recombination models systematically underestimated out-of-frame TCR alpha sharing, but the models matched the sharing seen between unrelated individuals. Abundant cord blood beta clonotypes had fewer insertions, young adult naive repertoires showed a similar but weaker trend, and memory repertoires showed no such trend. A weaker excess of twin sharing was found in beta out-of-frame sequences because the signal-to-noise ratio was lowered by fewer shared sequences. Out-of-frame TCR alpha sequences shared between twins showed an excess of low generation-probability sequences compared with coincidental sharing between unrelated individuals. Because the same donors could not be followed over many years, conclusions were based on cross-sectional statistical analysis.

Taken from cysteine to phenylalanine, the CDR3 has 15 residues. Of all the DNA, just the CDR3 is kept, 45 bases in frame from base 1. CDR1 and CDR2, per the germline V gene, are MGHDK and SYGVNS. The V end gives up 8 bases and the J end 4 bases, leaving 13 bases in the junction not matched to a gene. Receptor amplification or capture employed 5' RACE. TCRdb names Illumina HiSeq 2000 as the instrument used. Template switching introduced a universal primer binding site; the final cDNA contained a unique molecular identifier, enabling accurate counting of TCR cDNA molecules. First-strand cDNA for TCR alpha and beta chains was synthesized from specific primers in the conserved constant-segment region. To control for contamination, every cDNA library carried two barcodes: a SMART-Mk sample barcode plus Illumina barcodes. Two successive PCR steps introduced TruSeq adapter sequences along with Illumina sample barcodes. The Illumina HiSeq platform was used with custom primers to sequence TCR alpha and beta cDNA libraries. In the source study's methods: MiGEC was used to process raw reads and extract unique molecular identifiers, and MiXCR was used to find CDR3 positions. For each individual, recombination models were inferred using an EM algorithm with the repgenHMM and IGoR tools. Shared clonotypes were analyzed with the tcR package in R, and sharing was normalized by the product of cloneset sizes. To study raw recombination free of thymic and clonal selection effects, out-of-frame nonproductive sequences were analyzed. TCRdb handled the public reads itself, with Q25 trimming in fastp and clone calling in MiXCR, and kept productive beta chains. Every CDR3 protein is listed once, alongside the most common genes and DNA of its rows. TCRdb's processing, not the authors', yielded these V and J calls. The sample table records hundreds of thousands of distinct CDR3 sequences; 18% of these occur just once. About an eighth of the sample is taken by the ten largest.

Every donor in the study was a healthy Caucasian. The twin cohort comprised three pairs of female monozygotic twins, all aged about 18 to 29 years. RNA for TCR libraries was isolated from peripheral blood mononuclear cells. This clonotype was recorded a few times. Which antigen it targets is not known. Base qualities are not recorded, but no much larger clone differs from it by a single base. The same sample was also used in a study of T cells expressing NK-cell markers. The second publication reports: TCR beta-chain repertoires were profiled in sorted CD3+CD56+NKG2C+, CD3+CD56+NKG2C- and CD3+CD56-NKG2C+ T-cell subsets from fewer than 10 donors. Among the eight sequenced donors, only one was HCMV-seronegative, while the other seven were HCMV-seropositive. To restrict sorting to alphabetaTCR-expressing T cells, an anti-gammadeltaTCR antibody was added in several experiments. For six donors, the dominant CD3+CD56+NKG2C+ clonotypes were among the top 10 CD8+ clonotypes and accounted for roughly 1.0-8% of CD8+ T cells. Those dominant clonotypes were again the most abundant among CD3+CD56-NKG2C+ cells in a handful of donors, at roughly 25-65%. It remained unclear whether the expanded NKG2C-expressing T cell clones were specific for HCMV antigens. The study sequenced eight donors, all healthy volunteers chosen at random: three men and five women. HCMV serostatus was determined by detecting HCMV-specific IgG in serum with a commercial ELISA kit. For about six donors, unsorted PBMC were also used to sequence bulk peripheral blood T-cell repertoires. Reads were demultiplexed and grouped by UMI with MIGEC, and clonotypes were assembled and quantified with MiTCR. To exclude erroneous sequences, any TCR cDNA sequence not supported by at least two reads was discarded. Downstream repertoire analysis used the tcR package, and clonotypes were matched across fractions by CDR3 nucleotide sequence plus V segment. VDJmatch was used to annotate antigen specificity against VDJdb, with one amino acid substitution in CDR3 allowed.

Material: PBMCs. The rearrangement combines TRBV25-1 with TRBJ1-1, and 7 junction bases match TRBD1. The sequence came from a woman aged 18-29 years in good health. The DNA is as follows: TGTGCCAGCCGCAGAAGCCTGACAGGGCTCACTGAAGCTTTCTTT. It specifies CASRRSLTGLTEAFF. The variable domain in full, with residues beyond the CDR3 obtained from the reference TRBV25-1 and TRBJ1-1 genes, is EADIYQTPRYLVIGTGKKITLECSQTMGHDKMYWYQQDPGMELHLIHYSYGVNSTEKGDLSSESTVSRIRTEHFPLTLESARPSHTSQYLCASRRSLTGLTEAFFGQGTRLTVV.